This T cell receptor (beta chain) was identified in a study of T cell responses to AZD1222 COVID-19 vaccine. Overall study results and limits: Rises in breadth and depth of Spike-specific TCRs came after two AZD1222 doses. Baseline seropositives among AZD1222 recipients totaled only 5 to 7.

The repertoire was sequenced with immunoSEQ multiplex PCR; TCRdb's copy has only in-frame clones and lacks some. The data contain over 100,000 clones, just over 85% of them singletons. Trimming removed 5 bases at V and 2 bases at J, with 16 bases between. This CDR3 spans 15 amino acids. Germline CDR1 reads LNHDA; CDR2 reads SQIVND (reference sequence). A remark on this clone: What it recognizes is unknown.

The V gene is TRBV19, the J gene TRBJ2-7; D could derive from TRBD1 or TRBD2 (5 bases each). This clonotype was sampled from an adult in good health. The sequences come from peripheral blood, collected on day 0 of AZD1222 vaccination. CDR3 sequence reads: CASSSGSDNAYEQYF. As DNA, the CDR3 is TGTGCCAGTAGTTCGGGGTCGGACAACGCCTACGAGCAGTACTTC.